The 28 T cell receptor beta chains below all came from one sample that was sequenced in a study of T cell responses to AZD1222 COVID-19 vaccine. Generated by immunoSEQ multiplex PCR, the TCRdb table keeps only in-frame clones and is missing some. The table has about 130,000 clones, about nine tenths seen once. The sample in question was peripheral blood, obtained on day 0 of AZD1222 vaccination. These receptors all come from an adult in good health.

The chain joins TRBV7-9 to TRBJ2-5; D is tentatively TRBD1 or TRBD2 (5 bases each). The CDR3 sequence is 15 residues long. Germline V gene data show CDR1 as SEHNR and CDR2 as FQNEAQ (reference sequence). V was shortened by 7 bases and J by 2 bases, with 17 bases between the two germline ends. CDR3 protein: CASTQRGDRQETQYF. Written as DNA, the CDR3 is TGTGCCAGCACCCAAAGAGGGGATCGTCAAGAGACCCAGTACTTC.

CDR3 nucleotides: TGTGCCAGCAGCCAAACATGGGACAGCTATGGCTACACCTTC. It translates to CASSQTWDSYGYTF. This sequence joins TRBV3-1 (or the pseudogene TRBV3-2) and TRBJ1-2; TRBD1 agrees at 7 bases. V shed 2 bases and J 4 bases; nucleotides not matched to a gene: 4. The CDR3 runs to 14 residues. Germline loops: CDR1 LGHDT, CDR2 YNNKEL (reference sequence).

The chain carries TRBV4-3 and TRBJ1-1; D is unclear. Germline V lookup: CDR1 LGHNA, CDR2 YSLEER. The V and J ends lost 2 bases and 1 base respectively, with 20 bases between them. The CDR3 is 18 residues long. CDR3: CASSQISSGPWPNTEAFF. DNA for the CDR3: TGCGCCAGCAGCCAAATATCGTCGGGCCCCTGGCCGAACACTGAAGCTTTCTTT.

The rearrangement joins TRBV11-2 to TRBJ1-1; D possibly corresponds to TRBD1 (6 bases). The CDR3 length is 15 residues. Trimming cost V 4 bases and J 1 base, with 13 bases left between them. The germline V gene has CDR1 SGHAT and CDR2 FQNNGV. The CDR3 loop is CASSSYRAGNTEAFF. The DNA of the CDR3 is TGTGCCAGCAGCTCGTACAGGGCGGGGAACACTGAAGCTTTCTTT.

This clone was observed a few times. The chain combines TRBV6-5 with TRBJ2-2; D may match TRBD1 or TRBD2 (6 bases each). The germline CDR1 and CDR2 sequences are MNHEY and SVGAGI. The CDR3 covers 14 residues. V lost 8 bases and J 7 bases, leaving 17 bases between the germline ends. The CDR3 reads CASVRKGGDGELFF. CDR3 nucleotides: TGTGCCAGCGTAAGAAAGGGGGGAGACGGGGAGCTGTTTTTT.

The chain uses TRBV2 and TRBJ1-1; D is uncertain. The V end lost 6 bases, the J end lost 0 bases, and 8 bases lay between the germline ends. The CDR3 totals 13 residues. The germline gives CDR1 SNHLY, CDR2 FYNNEI. The CDR3 bases are TGTGCCAGCAGCCCCCTCATGAACACTGAAGCTTTCTTT. It translates to CASSPLMNTEAFF.

This clone was detected a few times. The V and J genes are TRBV6-5 and TRBJ1-1; D not resolved. V was pared by 2 bases and J by 0 bases, with 13 bases between. Germline CDR1 MNHEY, CDR2 SVGAGI. This CDR3 is built from 16 residues. CDR3 loop: CASSYASWPLNTEAFF. The CDR3 DNA sequence: TGTGCCAGCAGTTACGCGAGCTGGCCTTTGAACACTGAAGCTTTCTTT.

This rearrangement joins TRBV27 to TRBJ2-2, with D tentatively TRBD1 (6 bases). V dropped 5 bases and J dropped 3 bases, with 13 bases sitting between them. Germline V gene sequence: CDR1 MNHEY, CDR2 SMNVEV (reference sequence). The length of the CDR3 is 15 residues. The CDR3 here is CASSTTGKHTGELFF. The CDR3 coding sequence is TGTGCCAGCAGTACGACAGGCAAACACACCGGGGAGCTGTTTTTT.

The chain combines TRBV19 with TRBJ2-5; D is undetermined. V lost 6 bases and J lost 1, with 3 bases in between. The V gene's germline CDR1 is LNHDA and CDR2 SQIVND (reference sequence). This CDR3 spans 11 amino acids. CDR3 DNA: TGTGCCAGTAGCTCCCAAGAGACCCAGTACTTC. Encoded protein: CASSSQETQYF.

V gene TRBV11-2 combines with J gene TRBJ2-3; 7 bases line up with TRBD1. J lost 2 bases, V lost 0 bases, and 5 bases had no gene match. Germline V gives CDR1 SGHAT, CDR2 FQNNGV. The CDR3 consists of 16 residues. CDR3 sequence reads: CASSLEQGWSTDTQYF. CDR3 nucleotide sequence: TGTGCCAGCAGCTTAGAACAGGGGTGGTCCACAGATACGCAGTATTTT.

This clone was recorded once. The V and J genes are TRBV15 and TRBJ1-2; no definite D call. V lost 2 bases and J 3 bases, leaving 10 bases between the germline ends. Germline V lookup: CDR1 LNHNV, CDR2 YYDKDF (reference sequence). This CDR3 is 14 amino acids long. CDR3 sequence: CATSRRAADYGYTF. The CDR3 coding sequence is TGTGCCACCAGCAGAAGGGCCGCTGACTATGGCTACACCTTC.

This chain links TRBV11-3 with TRBJ2-5; 10 nucleotides line up with TRBD2. The junction had 17 bases not matched to a gene; V was cut back by 1 base and J by 3 bases. Germline lookup yields CDR1 SGHNT and CDR2 YENEEA. The CDR3 covers 20 residues. This chain's CDR3 is CASSLGKRGGPFSDEETQYF. The DNA of the CDR3 is TGTGCCAGCAGCTTAGGAAAGCGGGGGGGCCCTTTCTCGGACGAAGAGACCCAGTACTTC.

This clone was seen just once. The chain carries TRBV15 and TRBJ1-3; D is unresolved. The V end lost 1 base, the J end lost 0 bases, and 10 bases lay between the germline ends. Germline values: CDR1 LNHNV, CDR2 YYDKDF (reference sequence). The CDR3 has 16 amino acids. CDR3 bases: TGTGCCACCAGCAGAGTACACCAGAGCTCTGGAAACACCATATATTTT. This encodes CATSRVHQSSGNTIYF. Together with reference TRBV15 and TRBJ1-3, the CDR3 gives the full variable domain: DAMVIQNPRYQVTQFGKPVTLSCSQTLNHNVMYWYQQKSSQAPKLLFHYYDKDFNNEADTPDNFQSRRPNTSFCFLDIRSPGLGDTAMYLCATSRVHQSSGNTIYFGEGSWLTVV.

This rearrangement joins TRBV5-4 to TRBJ1-2; D not resolved. The germline gives CDR1 SGHNT, CDR2 YYREEE (reference sequence). The CDR3 is made up of 13 amino acids. V was shortened by 4 bases and J by 5 bases, with 12 bases between the two germline ends. In nucleotides, the CDR3 is TGTGCCAGCAGCCCAGGAGCAGAGTATGGCTACACCTTC. Translated: CASSPGAEYGYTF. Together with reference TRBV5-4 and TRBJ1-2, the CDR3 gives the full variable domain: ETGVTQSPTHLIKTRGQQVTLRCSSQSGHNTVSWYQQALGQGPQFIFQYYREEENGRGNFPPRFSGLQFPNYSSELNVNALELDDSALYLCASSPGAEYGYTFGSGTRLTVV.

The chain uses TRBV4-2 and TRBJ1-6; TRBD1 might be the D (6 bases). V was pared by 0 bases and J by 10 bases, with 13 bases between. The germline gives CDR1 LGHNA, CDR2 YNFKEQ. This CDR3 is built from 15 residues. The CDR3: CASSQDFGRGSPLHF. In DNA, the CDR3 is TGTGCCAGCAGCCAAGATTTCGGGAGGGGGTCACCCCTCCACTTT.

This clone was seen once. J is TRBJ1-6 and V is TRBV3-1 (or the pseudogene TRBV3-2); tentative D call: TRBD1 (6 bases). The CDR3 is 14 residues long. In germline, CDR1 is LGHDT, CDR2 YNNKEL (reference sequence). The V end lost 0 bases, the J end lost 16 bases, and 16 bases lay between the germline ends. CDR3 coding DNA: TGTGCCAGCAGCCAAGATCGGGGGACATCGGTGCTCCACTTT. Translation gives CASSQDRGTSVLHF.

The J gene is TRBJ2-7, the V gene TRBV7-8, with D perhaps given as TRBD1 or TRBD2 (7 bases each). V lost 2 bases and J 5 bases, leaving 13 bases between the germline ends. Germline V lookup: CDR1 SGHVS, CDR2 FQNEAQ. This CDR3 is 14 amino acids long. The CDR3: CASSLQGGLHEQYF. The CDR3 bases are TGTGCCAGCAGCTTACAGGGGGGGCTCCACGAGCAGTACTTC.

The gene calls are TRBV10-3 and TRBJ1-3; perhaps TRBD1 as D (5 bases). V was cut by 7 bases and J by 0 bases, with 16 bases left in between. The CDR3 length is 16 residues. Germline-derived CDR1 and CDR2 are ENHRY and SYGVKD. CDR3 coding DNA: TGTGCCATCAAGACAGTTGACGGCCGCTCTGGAAACACCATATATTTT. Translated: CAIKTVDGRSGNTIYF.

The rearrangement links TRBV18 to TRBJ1-1, with D maybe TRBD1 (6 bases). The CDR3 loop spans 16 amino acids. The germline gives CDR1 KGHSH, CDR2 LQKENI. V lost 3 bases to trimming and J lost 0 bases, with 14 bases between them. The CDR3 region has the DNA TGTGCCAGCTCACCGACAGTGACAGGAATGAACACTGAAGCTTTCTTT. The encoded protein is CASSPTVTGMNTEAFF.

This rearrangement joins TRBV3-1 (or the pseudogene TRBV3-2) to TRBJ2-1; 9 bases map to TRBD2. The CDR3 runs to 17 residues. In germline, CDR1 is LGHDT, CDR2 YNNKEL (reference sequence). V dropped 0 bases and J dropped 7; count of bases not matched to a gene: 10. CDR3 sequence reads: CASSQEAFSGGGNEQFF. Here the CDR3 DNA reads TGTGCCAGCAGCCAAGAGGCCTTTAGCGGGGGTGGGAATGAGCAGTTCTTC.

The V and J genes are TRBV12-3 or TRBV12-4 and TRBJ2-1, with D hard to call. Trimming took off 3 bases at V and 8 bases at J, with 8 bases between the two ends. This CDR3 has 12 amino acids. The CDR3 region is CASSLNRYEQFF. The CDR3 nucleotides read TGTGCCAGCAGTTTGAATCGGTATGAGCAGTTCTTC.

The gene calls are TRBV20-1 and TRBJ2-2, with 8 bases aligning to TRBD1. Germline lookup yields CDR1 DFQATT and CDR2 SNEGSKA (reference sequence). The CDR3 totals 15 residues. V dropped 3 bases and J dropped 7; count of bases not matched to a gene: 10. CDR3 region: CSASGQGALGGELFF. CDR3 nucleotide sequence: TGCAGTGCTAGTGGGCAGGGGGCGTTGGGCGGGGAGCTGTTTTTT.

V gene TRBV11-2 combines with J gene TRBJ1-6; 7 positions agree with TRBD1. This CDR3 is 16 amino acids long. V was clipped by 1 base and J by 9 bases; unmatched bases: 9. Germline assignment: CDR1 SGHAT and CDR2 FQNNGV. This chain's CDR3 is CASSLGQGGFGSPLHF. In DNA form, the CDR3 reads TGTGCCAGCAGCTTAGGGCAAGGGGGCTTCGGTTCACCCCTCCACTTT.

This clone was recorded once. The chain combines TRBV24-1 with TRBJ2-3; 9 bases line up with TRBD2. CDR1 and CDR2 (germline): KGHDR, SFDVKD. The CDR3 has 18 amino acids. V shed 9 bases, J shed 0 bases, and the junction held 15 bases outside the gene matches. The CDR3 nucleotides read TGTGCCACCGTGCGGGGGGGGATGAGGCGGATTAGCACAGATACGCAGTATTTT. Translation gives CATVRGGMRRISTDTQYF.

This chain joins TRBV7-8 and TRBJ2-1; possibly TRBD1 or TRBD2 for D (5 bases each). Looked up from germline, CDR1 is SGHVS and CDR2 is FQNEAQ. The CDR3 consists of 13 residues. Trimming took 4 bases from V and 8 from J, leaving 12 bases between them. The CDR3 region has the DNA TGTGCCAGCAGCTACCAACGGGGCGATGAGCAGTTCTTC. It encodes CASSYQRGDEQFF.

This sequence joins TRBV6-5 and TRBJ1-1; 7 bases map to TRBD1. The V and J ends lost 6 bases and 6 bases, in that order; junction bases with no gene match: 7. The CDR3 runs to 13 residues. CDR1 is MNHEY and CDR2 is SVGAGI in the germline V gene. The CDR3 DNA reads as TGTGCCAGCAGGGAGGGGGCGAGGGCTGAAGCTTTCTTT. As protein: CASREGARAEAFF.

Turning to this clone: Possible read error: a much larger clone is one base away. The V and J genes are TRBV5-1 and TRBJ2-5; D is unresolved. Trimming left V 4 bases short and J 1 base short, with 2 bases between. This CDR3 spans 11 amino acids. Germline CDR1 reads SGHRS; CDR2 reads YFSETQ. The CDR3 protein is CASSIQETQYF. The CDR3 DNA sequence: TGCGCCAGCAGCATCCAAGAGACCCAGTACTTC. Full variable domain (rest looked up from reference TRBV5-1 and TRBJ2-5): KAGVTQTPRYLIKTRGQQVTLSCSPISGHRSVSWYQQTPGQGLQFLFEYFSETQRNKGNFPGRFSGRQFSNSRSEMNVSTLELGDSALYLCASSIQETQYFGPGTRLLVL.

V usage is TRBV7-9 and J usage is TRBJ1-2, with 9 bases lining up with TRBD1. The V gene end was trimmed by 3 bases and the J gene end by 6 bases; junction bases not matched to a gene: 5. The CDR3 sequence is 14 residues long. Germline lookup yields CDR1 SEHNR and CDR2 FQNEAQ (reference sequence). This CDR3 reads CASSFRDRAHGYTF. The DNA of the CDR3 is TGTGCCAGCAGCTTCCGGGACAGGGCTCATGGCTACACCTTC.